One sample yielded the 22 T cell receptor beta chains listed below, sequenced in a study of T cell responses to AZD1222 COVID-19 vaccine. Profiling relied on immunoSEQ multiplex PCR, and the TCRdb table lists in-frame clones only, not all of them. Among more than 100,000 clones, roughly 91% were seen once, and the ten largest hold approximately 4.8%. The specimen was peripheral blood, collected on day 0 of AZD1222 vaccination. These receptors all stem from an adult in good health.

The chain couples TRBV21-1 to TRBJ2-3. TRBV21-1 is termed a pseudogene. This CDR3 spans 13 amino acids. This chain's CDR3 is CARTRRGAGTQYF. CDR3 coding DNA: TGTGCCAGAACGCGGAGGGGGGCCGGAACGCAGTATTTT.

The sample holds one count of this clone. The J gene is TRBJ2-7, the V gene TRBV6-5, with D possibly TRBD2 on 6 matching bases. Germline CDR1 and CDR2: MNHEY and SVGAGI. The CDR3 has 14 residues. The V end was cut by 6 bases, the J end by 4 bases, with 16 bases between. The CDR3 sequence is CASSNVRGRYEQYF. The DNA of the CDR3 is TGTGCCAGCAGCAACGTCCGGGGGAGATACGAGCAGTACTTC.

A single count supports this clone. The rearrangement links TRBV12-5 to TRBJ2-7; D is possibly TRBD1 or TRBD2 (5 bases each). CDR1 and CDR2 from the germline V gene are LGHNT and FRNRAP. The CDR3 is made up of 13 amino acids. Trimming removed 7 bases from V and 4 bases from J, with 14 bases in between. The CDR3 DNA reads as TGTGCTAGTGCCCCGGGGCGGCGATACGAGCAGTACTTC. This gives the protein CASAPGRRYEQYF.

The chain employs TRBV5-1 and TRBJ2-7, with D hard to call. Germline V gene sequence: CDR1 SGHRS, CDR2 YFSETQ. With 1 base removed from V and 3 bases from J, the gap between germline ends came to 8 bases. The CDR3 contains 13 residues. The chain's CDR3 is CASSLNPSYEQYF. CDR3 in DNA: TGCGCCAGCAGCTTGAATCCCAGCTACGAGCAGTACTTC.

This CDR3 reads CATSRDPGDGNYGYTF. CDR3 nucleotides: TGTGCCACCAGCAGAGATCCTGGGGACGGTAACTATGGCTACACCTTC. This chain connects TRBV15 to TRBJ1-2; possibly TRBD1 for D (5 bases). Germline assignment: CDR1 LNHNV and CDR2 YYDKDF (reference sequence). The CDR3 spans 16 residues. Trimming cost V 0 bases and J 1 base, with 12 bases left between them. Combining the CDR3 with reference TRBV15 and TRBJ1-2 gives the whole variable domain DAMVIQNPRYQVTQFGKPVTLSCSQTLNHNVMYWYQQKSSQAPKLLFHYYDKDFNNEADTPDNFQSRRPNTSFCFLDIRSPGLGDTAMYLCATSRDPGDGNYGYTFGSGTRLTVV.

The rearrangement uses TRBV9 and TRBJ1-1, with a weak D call TRBD1 (6 bases). CDR3 length equals 15 residues. With 5 bases removed from V and 4 bases from J, the gap between germline ends came to 18 bases. Germline CDR1 and CDR2: SGDLS and YYNGEE. CDR3 in DNA: TGTGCCAGCAGTGCTTATCTAGGGGGGAGCACTGAAGCTTTCTTT. This codes for CASSAYLGGSTEAFF.

The V gene is TRBV5-1, the J gene TRBJ2-7; TRBD2 agrees at 11 bases. Germline CDR1 and CDR2: SGHRS and YFSETQ. CDR3 length: 17 residues. V dropped 4 bases and J dropped 2; count of bases not matched to a gene: 11. The CDR3 protein is CASSVGTSGNKAYEQYF. For the CDR3, the DNA is TGCGCCAGCAGCGTCGGGACTAGCGGAAATAAAGCCTACGAGCAGTACTTC.

The genes are TRBV29-1 and TRBJ2-2, with D perhaps TRBD1 (5 bases). The V gene's germline CDR1 is SQVTM and CDR2 ANQGSEA. The CDR3 extends over 14 amino acids. V lost 7 bases and J lost 5, with 17 bases in between. This CDR3 is CSAQGQGSTGELFF. The CDR3, as DNA: TGCAGCGCCCAAGGTCAGGGAAGTACCGGGGAGCTGTTTTTT.

This clone was observed a single time. This chain links TRBV2 with TRBJ2-5; 9 bases fit TRBD2. The CDR3 runs to 16 residues. The V segment lost 4 bases and the J segment 2 bases; nucleotides outside the gene matches: 8. Germline-derived CDR1 and CDR2 are SNHLY and FYNNEI. As DNA, the CDR3 is TGTGCCAGCAGTGGCCGGGGTAGCGGGAGACAAGAGACCCAGTACTTC. This translates into CASSGRGSGRQETQYF.

The rearrangement uses TRBV19 and TRBJ2-1, with 7 bases that match TRBD1. Germline V gene data show CDR1 as LNHDA and CDR2 as SQIVND (reference sequence). The CDR3 runs to 15 residues. Losses at the gene ends were 7 bases for V and 5 bases for J; bases not matched to a gene: 11. The CDR3 is CASISGTAPNNEQFF. The CDR3 DNA reads as TGTGCCAGTATCTCCGGGACAGCCCCGAACAATGAGCAGTTCTTC.

This chain joins TRBV7-9 and TRBJ1-4; 11 positions agree with TRBD1. With V trimmed by 3 bases and J by 13 bases, 13 bases remained unmatched. This CDR3 is built from 16 residues. Looked up from germline, CDR1 is SEHNR and CDR2 is FQNEAQ (reference sequence). The CDR3 region has the DNA TGTGCCAGCAGCTTCGGAGGGACAGGGGGTAATATGGGACTGTTTTTT. This sequence encodes CASSFGGTGGNMGLFF.

This clone has a single count. The gene calls are TRBV5-1 and TRBJ1-4; D is ambiguous. Germline V lookup: CDR1 SGHRS, CDR2 YFSETQ. The CDR3 has 15 amino acids. Trimming pared 1 base from V and 6 bases from J, leaving 13 bases between. The CDR3 DNA is TGCGCCAGCAGCTTGCTGGGTAACCGCGATGAAAAACTGTTTTTT. It yields the protein CASSLLGNRDEKLFF. Using reference TRBV5-1 and TRBJ1-4 for the parts outside the CDR3, the full variable domain is KAGVTQTPRYLIKTRGQQVTLSCSPISGHRSVSWYQQTPGQGLQFLFEYFSETQRNKGNFPGRFSGRQFSNSRSEMNVSTLELGDSALYLCASSLLGNRDEKLFFGSGTQLSVL.

This chain uses TRBV5-1 with TRBJ2-7, with D possibly matching TRBD1 (6 bases). Trimming took 5 bases from V and 4 from J, leaving 7 bases between them. The CDR3 loop spans 11 amino acids. Germline CDR1 SGHRS, CDR2 YFSETQ. CDR3 sequence: CASRQGYEQYF. CDR3 coding DNA: TGCGCCAGCAGACAGGGTTACGAGCAGTACTTC.

Details on this clone: Other DNA variants within this sample encode the same CDR3. The chain employs TRBV12-3 or TRBV12-4 and TRBJ1-1; D is undetermined. Trimming took 1 base from V and 11 from J, leaving 8 bases between them. The CDR3 is 11 amino acids. Here the CDR3 reads CASSLGSEAFF. CDR3 DNA sequence: TGTGCCAGCAGTTTAGGCTCGGAGGCTTTCTTT.

The genes are TRBV5-1 and TRBJ2-2, with 8 bases identical to TRBD1. The CDR3 has 15 amino acids. Germline V lookup: CDR1 SGHRS, CDR2 YFSETQ. V gave up 6 bases and J gave up 6 bases; unmatched junction bases: 10. Here the CDR3 DNA reads TGCGCCAGCAACCCGGGACAGGCACTCCCCGGGGAGCTGTTTTTT. It yields the protein CASNPGQALPGELFF.

The genes are TRBV5-4 and TRBJ1-2; 12 bases are shared with TRBD1. The CDR3 length is 16 residues. The junction had 10 bases not matched to a gene; V was cut back by 3 bases and J by 7 bases. Germline V gene lookup returns CDR1 SGHNT and CDR2 YYREEE (reference sequence). The CDR3 here is CASSSPGQGAVTGYTF. CDR3 sequence (DNA): TGTGCCAGCAGCTCACCGGGACAGGGGGCGGTTACTGGCTACACCTTC.

The chain employs TRBV27 and TRBJ2-1, with 10 bases fitting TRBD2. The V gene end was trimmed by 2 bases and the J gene end by 7 bases; junction bases not matched to a gene: 8. Per germline, CDR1 MNHEY and CDR2 SMNVEV (reference sequence). The CDR3 is 16 amino acids. The CDR3 is CASSLLLAGVRNEQFF. The CDR3 coding sequence is TGTGCCAGCAGTTTACTTCTAGCGGGAGTGAGAAATGAGCAGTTCTTC.

V usage is TRBV5-1 and J usage is TRBJ1-2; TRBD1 is a possible D gene (5 bases). This CDR3 contains 13 residues. Germline assignment: CDR1 SGHRS and CDR2 YFSETQ. Trimming removed 6 bases at V and 4 bases at J, with 13 bases between. The CDR3 here is CASNTGGVYGYTF. The CDR3 coding sequence is TGCGCCAGCAATACAGGAGGAGTCTATGGCTACACCTTC.

The CDR3 DNA sequence: TGCGCCAGCAGCTTGGCCTTGGGCGGGGGGGGCACAGATACGCAGTATTTT. It encodes CASSLALGGGGTDTQYF. V is TRBV5-1 and J is TRBJ2-3; 9 positions agree with TRBD2. Germline V CDR1 and CDR2: SGHRS, YFSETQ. J was trimmed by 1 base and V by 0 bases; bases with no gene match: 6. The CDR3 loop spans 17 amino acids. The full variable domain, completed using reference TRBV5-1 and TRBJ2-3, is KAGVTQTPRYLIKTRGQQVTLSCSPISGHRSVSWYQQTPGQGLQFLFEYFSETQRNKGNFPGRFSGRQFSNSRSEMNVSTLELGDSALYLCASSLALGGGGTDTQYFGPGTRLTVL.

The sample holds one count of this clone. V is TRBV30 and J is TRBJ2-1; 7 nucleotides agree with TRBD2. The V gene end was trimmed by 1 base and the J gene end by 2 bases; junction bases not matched to a gene: 5. The germline V gene has CDR1 GTSNPN and CDR2 SVGIG (reference sequence). The CDR3 runs to 15 residues. CDR3 residues: CAWSETSRTYNEQFF. As DNA, the CDR3 is TGTGCCTGGAGTGAGACTAGCAGAACCTACAATGAGCAGTTCTTC.

This sequence joins TRBV27 and TRBJ1-1; D possibly corresponds to TRBD1 (5 bases). There are 14 residues in the CDR3. V dropped 7 bases and J dropped 2 bases, with 14 bases sitting between them. Per the germline V gene, CDR1 is MNHEY and CDR2 is SMNVEV (reference sequence). The chain's CDR3 is CASIPRGGNTEAFF. The CDR3 DNA sequence: TGTGCCAGCATCCCAAGGGGCGGTAACACTGAAGCTTTCTTT.

V and J are TRBV5-1 and TRBJ2-1; 8 positions match TRBD2. CDR1 and CDR2 from the germline V gene are SGHRS and YFSETQ. CDR3 length: 15 amino acids. The V segment lost 0 bases and the J segment 2 bases; nucleotides outside the gene matches: 1. The CDR3 spells CASSLGTSTYNEQFF. The CDR3 coding sequence is TGCGCCAGCAGCTTGGGGACTAGCACCTACAATGAGCAGTTCTTC. Supplemented by reference TRBV5-1 and TRBJ2-1, the full variable domain reads KAGVTQTPRYLIKTRGQQVTLSCSPISGHRSVSWYQQTPGQGLQFLFEYFSETQRNKGNFPGRFSGRQFSNSRSEMNVSTLELGDSALYLCASSLGTSTYNEQFFGPGTRLTVL.